This T cell receptor (beta chain) derives from a study of shared clonotypes between healthy human individuals. In germline, CDR1 is SGDLS, CDR2 YYNGEE. With V trimmed by 4 bases and J by 4 bases, 8 bases remained unmatched. There are 16 residues in the CDR3. Concerning this clone itself: Antigen specificity is unknown.

Roughly 200 ng DNA, around 30,000 T cell genomes, went into each sorted-subset replicate PCR. Authors' methods: Junction-only sequences without quality scores came from ImmunoSEQ, so filtering differed. Method: immunoSEQ multiplex PCR; TCRdb's copy keeps in-frame clones and lacks some. V and J calls and clone size follow that table, whereas D and trimming were derived from the DNA. Among some 700,000 clones listed, roughly 87% were seen once. Study-wide results and limits: Naive subsets, compared against memory subsets, generally had larger estimated richness values.

The sequenced material came from memory CD8+ T cells from PBMCs. Subset described: CD45RO+ cells pooled with CCR7-negative TemRA cells. The clonotype was recovered from a man between 18 and 29 years old in good health. Some clones in this sample may be carry-over from other donors' samples. This sequence joins TRBV9 and TRBJ2-3; 11 bases line up with TRBD2. CDR3 sequence: CASSIPLAGGPDTQYF. The CDR3 DNA is TGTGCCAGCAGCATCCCCCTAGCGGGAGGACCAGATACGCAGTATTTT.